The entry below gives a single T cell receptor (beta chain) sequence along with its context. An end of the junction does not agree with germline; a read error may underlie this. Germline lookup yields CDR1 DFQATT and CDR2 SNEGSKA (reference sequence). The CDR3 has 13 amino acids. From blood CD8+ and CD4+ T cells, the TCR beta chain was sequenced. Isolation of CD8+ and CD4+ T cells was performed negatively, whereas enrichment of TEMRA cells was done by FACS. cDNA came from approximately 0.5 to 1 ug RNA primed by random hexamers. The immunoSEQ assay covered 54 Vbeta and 13 Jbeta segments for CDR3. TCRdb re-derived calls from the immunoSEQ multiplex PCR reads in MiXCR, one entry per CDR3 protein. The sample shows about 240,000 distinct CDR3 sequences, less than 96% of them seen only once. These data originate in a study of CD8 T cells in Susac syndrome. For the study at large: Each patient with Susac syndrome, at the time of blood draw, was therapy-naive, on corticosteroids, or on intravenous immunoglobulin alone.

V and J are TRBV20-1 and TRBJ1-1, with 8 nucleotides matching TRBD1. Sequenced sample: CD4+ T cells from PBMCs. This clonotype originated in a human donor with Susac syndrome. CDR3 nucleotide sequence: TGCAGTGCGCCGTTACAGGGGGTCTCTGAGGCTTTCTTT. This codes for CSAPLQGVSEAFF.